A single sample is the source of the 26 T cell receptor beta chains below, sequenced in a study of blood T cell repertoires in COVID-19. The protocol was immunoSEQ multiplex PCR, while the TCRdb copy is restricted to in-frame clones and leaves out a portion. There are around 93,000 clones in the sample; 85% to 90% occur only once, and 15% to 19% lies in the top ten. Sequenced sample: peripheral blood. The receptors come from a human donor in a cohort sampled during active COVID-19.

V gene TRBV7-9 combines with J gene TRBJ2-3; possible D gene TRBD2, 7 bases. CDR1 and CDR2 (germline): SEHNR, FQNEAQ (reference sequence). There are 14 residues in the CDR3. V lost 2 bases, J lost 4 bases, and 10 bases lay in between. The CDR3 protein is CASSLRGAPDTQYF. Here the CDR3 DNA reads TGTGCCAGCAGCTTACGGGGGGCTCCAGATACGCAGTATTTT.

In DNA form, the CDR3 reads TGTGCCAGTAGTATAGGTTCAGGTGGGAACACTGAAGCTTTCTTT. Amino acid sequence: CASSIGSGGNTEAFF. V gene TRBV19 combines with J gene TRBJ1-1; no reliable D call. Trimming took off 1 base at V and 1 base at J, with 10 bases between the two ends. CDR3 length: 15 residues. CDR1 LNHDA and CDR2 SQIVND come from the germline V gene (reference sequence).

This clone has just a few counts. V usage is TRBV15 and J usage is TRBJ1-5; maybe TRBD1 (5 bases). Trimming took off 0 bases at V and 2 bases at J, with 14 bases between the two ends. Germline V gene sequence: CDR1 LNHNV, CDR2 YYDKDF (reference sequence). The CDR3 is made up of 17 amino acids. CDR3 protein: CATSRDMTAWRNQPQHF. The CDR3 nucleotides read TGTGCCACCAGCAGAGACATGACAGCCTGGCGCAATCAGCCCCAGCATTTT. The full variable domain, with the rest looked up from reference TRBV15 and TRBJ1-5, is DAMVIQNPRYQVTQFGKPVTLSCSQTLNHNVMYWYQQKSSQAPKLLFHYYDKDFNNEADTPDNFQSRRPNTSFCFLDIRSPGLGDTAMYLCATSRDMTAWRNQPQHFGDGTRLSIL.

V is TRBV2 and J is TRBJ1-2; 10 nucleotides align to TRBD1. This CDR3 is built from 14 residues. V trimming: 5 bases; J trimming: 4 bases; junction bases outside the gene matches: 4. The germline gives CDR1 SNHLY, CDR2 FYNNEI. The CDR3, as DNA: TGTGCCAGCAGTCCGGACAGGGGGAGCTATGGCTACACCTTC. Protein product: CASSPDRGSYGYTF. The variable domain in full, with the rest retrieved from reference TRBV2 and TRBJ1-2, is EPEVTQTPSHQVTQMGQEVILRCVPISNHLYFYWYRQILGQKVEFLVSFYNNEISEKSEIFDDQFSVERPDGSNFTLKIRSTKLEDSAMYFCASSPDRGSYGYTFGSGTRLTVV.

CDR3 region: CASSPGGDYTF. In DNA, the CDR3 is TGTGCCAGCTCACCAGGGGGGGACTACACCTTC. The chain has TRBV18 and TRBJ1-2; possible D gene TRBD1, 5 bases. CDR1 and CDR2 from the germline V gene are KGHSH and LQKENI. Between the trimmed V and J ends, which lost 2 bases and 10 bases, there was a span of 8 bases. The CDR3 is 11 amino acids.

The rearrangement links TRBV30 to TRBJ1-2; possible D gene TRBD1, 5 bases. Trimming left V 5 bases short and J 7 bases short, with 14 bases between. This CDR3 is built from 12 residues. In germline, CDR1 is GTSNPN, CDR2 SVGIG (reference sequence). In DNA, the CDR3 is TGTGCCTGGTCTACTACCGGGGGTGGCTACACCTTC. The encoded protein is CAWSTTGGGYTF.

This chain connects TRBV28 to TRBJ2-5; D is perhaps TRBD2 (6 bases). Germline V gene lookup returns CDR1 MDHEN and CDR2 SYDVKM. The CDR3 is 17 residues long. V gave up 2 bases and J gave up 5 bases, with 21 bases separating them. The CDR3 bases are TGTGCCAGCAGTTTAGGAAGACTAGTAGGAGACTGGGAGACCCAGTACTTC. Its protein product is CASSLGRLVGDWETQYF.

The chain couples TRBV5-1 to TRBJ2-3; D possibly corresponds to TRBD1 (6 bases). This CDR3 has 16 residues. Trimming took 0 bases from V and 5 from J, leaving 16 bases between them. CDR1 is SGHRS and CDR2 is YFSETQ in the germline V gene. In nucleotides, the CDR3 is TGCGCCAGCAGCTTGGCCGTTGGGGGCCGGAGAGATACGCAGTATTTT. It encodes CASSLAVGGRRDTQYF.

This clone showed up just once. J is TRBJ1-2 and V is TRBV2; 8 positions match TRBD1. Germline V CDR1 and CDR2: SNHLY, FYNNEI. Trimming took 0 bases from V and 8 from J; bases not matched to a gene: 17. The CDR3 length is 18 residues. Written as DNA, the CDR3 is TGTGCCAGCAGTGAAGCGCCCAGGGGGCGTCGTCTTCTTTGGGGCTACACCTTC. Protein product: CASSEAPRGRRLLWGYTF. Based on the CDR3 plus reference TRBV2 and TRBJ1-2, the full variable domain is EPEVTQTPSHQVTQMGQEVILRCVPISNHLYFYWYRQILGQKVEFLVSFYNNEISEKSEIFDDQFSVERPDGSNFTLKIRSTKLEDSAMYFCASSEAPRGRRLLWGYTFGSGTRLTVV.

The rearrangement joins TRBV30 to TRBJ1-4; no reliable D call. This CDR3 has 12 residues. The V gene's germline CDR1 is GTSNPN and CDR2 SVGIG (reference sequence). The V end lost 5 bases, the J end lost 6 bases, and 10 bases lay between the germline ends. The CDR3 loop is CAWGWRDEKLFF. The CDR3 nucleotides read TGTGCCTGGGGATGGAGAGATGAAAAACTGTTTTTT.

The chain is built from TRBV27 and TRBJ2-7; TRBD1 aligns across 8 bases. Germline V gene sequence: CDR1 MNHEY, CDR2 SMNVEV (reference sequence). The ends lost 3 bases at V and 5 bases at J; junction bases unmatched: 6. The length of the CDR3 is 14 residues. Written as DNA, the CDR3 is TGTGCCAGCAGTTTTCTGGACAGGGTCCACGAGCAGTACTTC. It is translated as CASSFLDRVHEQYF.

V usage is TRBV7-6 and J usage is TRBJ2-1; a possible D gene is TRBD2 (5 bases). The CDR3 contains 13 residues. Per germline, CDR1 SGHVS and CDR2 FNYEAQ. The V and J ends lost 3 bases and 7 bases respectively, with 10 bases between them. The CDR3 reads CASSFSSSNEQFF. In DNA, the CDR3 is TGTGCCAGCAGCTTTTCTAGCTCTAATGAGCAGTTCTTC.

The chain employs TRBV7-2 and TRBJ1-2, with 7 bases aligning to TRBD1. The CDR3 contains 15 residues. The trim removed 1 base at V and 5 bases at J, leaving 7 bases unmatched. Germline CDR1 and CDR2: SGHTA and FQGNSA. Written as DNA, the CDR3 is TGTGCCAGCAGCTTAGGCCAGGGGGGAACATATGGCTACACCTTC. Translation gives CASSLGQGGTYGYTF. Combining the CDR3 with reference TRBV7-2 and TRBJ1-2 gives the whole variable domain GAGVSQSPSNKVTEKGKDVELRCDPISGHTALYWYRQSLGQGLEFLIYFQGNSAPDKSGLPSDRFSAERTGGSVSTLTIQRTQQEDSAVYLCASSLGQGGTYGYTFGSGTRLTVV.

The V call is TRBV9, the J call TRBJ2-1; possible D gene TRBD2, 5 bases. The CDR3 covers 14 residues. Trimming removed 4 bases from V and 2 bases from J, with 10 bases in between. Germline V gene data show CDR1 as SGDLS and CDR2 as YYNGEE. The CDR3 bases are TGTGCCAGCAGCTTCAGCGGAGCCTACAATGAGCAGTTCTTC. It specifies CASSFSGAYNEQFF.

This sequence joins TRBV28 and TRBJ2-7; the D is unclear. Trimming cost V 1 base and J 1 base, with 8 bases left between them. Germline V lookup: CDR1 MDHEN, CDR2 SYDVKM. The CDR3 runs to 14 residues. The CDR3 region has the DNA TGTGCCAGCAGTTTATATGGCGGATCCTACGAGCAGTACTTC. Amino acid sequence: CASSLYGGSYEQYF.

The chain joins TRBV19 to TRBJ1-2; a possible D gene is TRBD1 (5 bases). CDR1 is LNHDA, CDR2 SQIVND, per germline (reference sequence). Trimming pared 5 bases from V and 4 bases from J, leaving 11 bases between. The CDR3 is 13 amino acids. The CDR3 DNA follows: TGTGCCAGTAGTGCAATGACAGTCTATGGCTACACCTTC. Its protein product is CASSAMTVYGYTF. Based on the CDR3 plus reference TRBV19 and TRBJ1-2, the full variable domain is DGGITQSPKYLFRKEGQNVTLSCEQNLNHDAMYWYRQDPGQGLRLIYYSQIVNDFQKGDIAEGYSVSREKKESFPLTVTSAQKNPTAFYLCASSAMTVYGYTFGSGTRLTVV.

The gene calls are TRBV5-1 and TRBJ1-2; D unresolved. This CDR3 has 13 residues. Trimming removed 5 bases from V and 4 bases from J, with 12 bases in between. Germline V gene sequence: CDR1 SGHRS, CDR2 YFSETQ. The CDR3 protein is CASSGATSYGYTF. The CDR3, as DNA: TGCGCCAGCAGTGGTGCGACAAGCTATGGCTACACCTTC.

On this clone itself: The same CDR3 can be traced to other DNA sequences in this sample. This chain links TRBV6-2 or TRBV6-3 with TRBJ2-7; D uncertain. Germline CDR1 is MNHEY and CDR2 is SVGEGT. V was trimmed by 0 bases and J by 3 bases, leaving 6 bases between them. The length of the CDR3 is 13 residues. DNA for the CDR3: TGTGCCAGCAGTTACTCAGTCAGCTACGAGCAGTACTTC. Translating gives CASSYSVSYEQYF.

The rearrangement links TRBV4-3 to TRBJ1-3, with D hard to call. V was pared by 1 base and J by 0 bases, with 7 bases between. The germline CDR1 and CDR2 sequences are LGHNA and YSLEER. This CDR3 has 15 residues. CDR3 protein: CASSQGTSSGNTIYF. In nucleotides, the CDR3 is TGCGCCAGCAGCCAAGGGACTAGCTCTGGAAACACCATATATTTT.

The chain combines TRBV19 with TRBJ2-1, with D tentatively TRBD2 (5 bases). Trimming stripped 9 bases from V and 6 bases from J, with 21 bases between. Germline CDR1 is LNHDA and CDR2 is SQIVND (reference sequence). This CDR3 comprises 15 residues. The CDR3, as DNA: TGTGCCAGCGGGAAAGGATGGGGTCTGGGCAATGAGCAGTTCTTC. Its translation is CASGKGWGLGNEQFF.

V gene TRBV24-1 combines with J gene TRBJ2-2; TRBD1 might be the D (5 bases). The CDR3 is made up of 16 amino acids. Trimming pared 2 bases from V and 4 bases from J, leaving 13 bases between. From germline, CDR1 is KGHDR and CDR2 SFDVKD. In DNA form, the CDR3 reads TGTGCCACCAGTGATTGGGCTGGACAAGTCACCGGGGAGCTGTTTTTT. Protein sequence: CATSDWAGQVTGELFF.

The genes are TRBV27 and TRBJ2-2, with a weak D call TRBD1 (5 bases). V was trimmed by 1 base and J by 5 bases, leaving 8 bases between them. This CDR3 contains 14 residues. Germline CDR1 MNHEY, CDR2 SMNVEV (reference sequence). CDR3: CASSLLSGTGELFF. In DNA, the CDR3 is TGTGCCAGCAGTTTATTATCAGGGACCGGGGAGCTGTTTTTT.

Within the sample, this clone is medium-sized (0.01 to 0.1%). The chain joins TRBV6-5 to TRBJ2-7; 12 bases agree with TRBD2. The ends lost 10 bases at V and 3 bases at J; junction bases unmatched: 4. The CDR3 covers 13 residues. The germline gives CDR1 MNHEY, CDR2 SVGAGI. The CDR3 nucleotides read TGTGCCACCAGACTAGCGGGAGTCTACGAGCAGTACTTC. Its protein product is CATRLAGVYEQYF.

The chain combines TRBV2 with TRBJ2-5; TRBD2 aligns across 9 bases. V was clipped by 3 bases and J by 5 bases; unmatched bases: 7. Germline loops: CDR1 SNHLY, CDR2 FYNNEI. The CDR3 extends over 15 amino acids. CDR3 loop: CASSDEIAGVETQYF. Written as DNA, the CDR3 is TGTGCCAGCAGTGATGAGATAGCGGGAGTGGAGACCCAGTACTTC. The full variable domain, rest sourced from reference TRBV2 and TRBJ2-5, is EPEVTQTPSHQVTQMGQEVILRCVPISNHLYFYWYRQILGQKVEFLVSFYNNEISEKSEIFDDQFSVERPDGSNFTLKIRSTKLEDSAMYFCASSDEIAGVETQYFGPGTRLLVL.

This rearrangement joins TRBV24-1 to TRBJ2-1; 9 bases are a match to TRBD2. Germline trimming cut 5 bases from V and 2 bases from J; bases unmatched to any gene: 6. The CDR3 contains 16 residues. Looked up from germline, CDR1 is KGHDR and CDR2 is SFDVKD. The CDR3 sequence is CATSGSREGTYNEQFF. The CDR3 region has the DNA TGTGCCACCAGTGGGTCGCGGGAGGGGACCTACAATGAGCAGTTCTTC.

The gene calls are TRBV6-1 and TRBJ1-5; a possible D gene is TRBD1 (5 bases). The CDR3 is 16 amino acids. Per germline, CDR1 MNHNS and CDR2 SASEGT. Trimming took 4 bases from V and 0 from J, leaving 13 bases between them. CDR3 sequence (DNA): TGTGCCAGCAGTGGATCCAGGGTGCGTAGCAATCAGCCCCAGCATTTT. Translated, it gives CASSGSRVRSNQPQHF.